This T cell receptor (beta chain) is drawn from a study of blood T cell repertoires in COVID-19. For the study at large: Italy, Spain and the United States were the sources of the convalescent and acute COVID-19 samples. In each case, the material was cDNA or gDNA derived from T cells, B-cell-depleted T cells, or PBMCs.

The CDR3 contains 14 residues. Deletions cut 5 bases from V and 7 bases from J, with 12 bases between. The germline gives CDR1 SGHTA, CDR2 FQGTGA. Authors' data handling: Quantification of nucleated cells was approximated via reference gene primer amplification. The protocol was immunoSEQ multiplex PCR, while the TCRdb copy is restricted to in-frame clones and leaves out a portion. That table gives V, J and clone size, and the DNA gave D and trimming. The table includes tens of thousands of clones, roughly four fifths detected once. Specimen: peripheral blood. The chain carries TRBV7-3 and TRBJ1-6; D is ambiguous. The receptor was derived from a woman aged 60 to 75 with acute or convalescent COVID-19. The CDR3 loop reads CASSLEVPNSPLHF. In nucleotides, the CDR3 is TGTGCCAGCAGCCTAGAAGTTCCGAATTCACCCCTCCACTTT.